Sequencing of this T cell receptor (beta chain) was carried out in a study of OX40 agonist ivuxolimab in advanced cancers. About the study: A male proportion of 70% to 90% was recorded, with mean age roughly 60 years and range about 23 to 80. Notes on the study in general: Which antigen the expanded peripheral T cells recognized is unknown.

CDR3 length: 15 residues. J was trimmed by 4 bases and V by 4 bases; bases with no gene match: 7. Germline V gene data show CDR1 as SQVTM and CDR2 as ANQGSEA. Measured with immunoSEQ multiplex PCR; TCRdb has only the in-frame clones, and not every one. The sample lists 65,000 to 85,000 clones; about 92% were seen once. Concerning this clone: Its matching antigen is unknown.

The chain is built from TRBV29-1 and TRBJ2-2; 9 bases map to TRBD1. The receptor was derived from an adult with an advanced solid tumor such as melanoma, head and neck, liver or kidney cancer. Sequenced here: CD4+ or CD8+ T cells sorted from blood, sampled in a trial of the OX40 agonist ivuxolimab. This CDR3 reads CSVGGQGRRTGELFF. As DNA, the CDR3 is TGCAGCGTTGGGGGACAGGGACGGCGCACCGGGGAGCTGTTTTTT.